Each of the 12 T cell receptor beta chains below was sequenced from the same sample in a study of tumor-infiltrating lymphocytes in primary liver carcinoma. A constant-region primer primed TCR beta cDNA synthesis from about 530 ng of total RNA. Nested multiplex PCR, run for three rounds with slightly modified ARM-PCR, yielded TCR beta libraries. The two initial PCR rounds, nine to eleven cycles each, used TRBV1-TRBV30 forward and C-beta reverse primers. Each CDR3 protein is one row after TCRdb ran MiXCR on the multiplex PCR reads. The sample has 90,000 to 150,000 distinct CDR3 sequences, approximately 68% seen once; the top ten hold 8.1%. Unsorted bulk tissue of roughly 19-30 mg yielded co-extracted RNA and DNA. Sequenced material: tumor-adjacent normal liver tissue. The receptors stem from a woman between 55 and 75 years old with primary liver carcinoma and hepatitis B virus infection.

A few counts support this clonotype. The junction differs from germline at one of its ends, possibly a read error. The chain couples TRBV6-1 to TRBJ2-1; D ambiguous. Germline-derived CDR1 and CDR2 are MNHNS and SASEGT. The length of the CDR3 is 14 residues. The CDR3 nucleotides read TGTGCCAGCAGTCGCCTAGGTCCGCTCAATGAGCAGTTATTC. It yields the protein CASSRLGPLNEQLF.

About this clonotype: With a much larger clone just one base away, this may be a read error. The chain is built from TRBV6-1 and TRBJ2-5; D unresolved. Trimming stripped 9 bases from V and 5 bases from J, with 10 bases between. The CDR3 loop spans 11 amino acids. The germline V gene encodes CDR1 MNHNS and CDR2 SASEGT. The CDR3 bases are TGTGCCAGTAGGTGGGTGGAGACCCAGTACTTC. Translation gives CASRWVETQYF.

With respect to this clonotype: With a much larger clone just one base away, this may be a read error. This chain uses TRBV10-1 with TRBJ2-7; D possibly corresponds to TRBD1 (5 bases). Per germline, CDR1 WNHNN and CDR2 SYGVQD (reference sequence). The CDR3 contains 13 residues. V lost 7 bases to trimming and J lost 2 bases, with 12 bases between them. The CDR3 loop is CASMLQVPYEQYF. Here the CDR3 DNA reads TGCGCCAGCATGCTACAGGTTCCCTACGAGCAGTACTTC.

This clonotype was found once. One base away lies a much larger clone, so this may be a sequencing read error. The CDR3 sequence: CASSLQGTIGAYEQYF. CDR3 DNA sequence: TGTGCCAGCAGCTTGCAGGGGACGATAGGCGCCTACGAGCAGTACTTC. The chain joins TRBV7-9 to TRBJ2-7; weak D call: TRBD1 (6 bases). V lost 3 bases to trimming and J lost 2 bases, with 17 bases between them. The germline V gene encodes CDR1 SEHNR and CDR2 FQNEAQ (reference sequence). The CDR3 contains 16 residues.

This clonotype has at least ten counts. The genes are TRBV4-1 and TRBJ2-5; 9 bases match TRBD2. The CDR3 spans 16 residues. Trimming cost V 2 bases and J 1 base; bases outside gene matches: 5. Germline assignment: CDR1 MGHRA and CDR2 YSYEKL. The CDR3 DNA is TGCGCCAGCAGCCAACACCTTAGCGGGAGCCAAGAGACCCAGTACTTC. Protein sequence: CASSQHLSGSQETQYF.

Comments on this clonotype: Likely a read error: the CDR3 ends without its conserved phenylalanine or tryptophan. Because the CDR3's place on the DNA is in doubt, the DNA is left out and the CDR3 is given as listed by TCRdb. The V and J genes are TRBV11-2 and TRBJ2-1; TRBD1 reflects the table's D call only, with no check against the DNA. In germline, CDR1 is SGHAT, CDR2 FQNNGV. The CDR3 has 14 amino acids, counting both end residues. This chain's CDR3 is CVSSLAGSLNEQSS.

Remarks on this clonotype: Without the conserved terminal phenylalanine or tryptophan, this CDR3 likely stems from a read error. The rearrangement uses TRBV12-3 or TRBV12-4 and TRBJ1-6; 7 positions match TRBD1. The CDR3 is 13 amino acids. In DNA form, the CDR3 reads TGTGCCAGCAATTTAGGACAGGCTTCACCCCTCCACTCT. This translates into CASNLGQASPLHS.

This clonotype has just a few counts. A much larger clonotype is one base distant, so this may be a read error. The gene calls are TRBV7-9 and TRBJ2-1; 7 bases fit TRBD2. CDR1 is SEHNR, CDR2 FQNEAQ, per germline (reference sequence). CDR3 length: 15 amino acids. V lost 1 base, J lost 12 bases, and 12 bases stayed unmatched. The CDR3 coding sequence is TGTGCCAGCAGCTTAGGACTAGCCCCACGCGATGGGCAGTTCTTC. Translating it yields CASSLGLAPRDGQFF.

A word on this clonotype: Germline and junction disagree at one end, which may indicate a read error. The gene calls are TRBV29-1 and TRBJ2-1; 7 bases align to TRBD1. CDR1 and CDR2 (germline): SQVTM, ANQGSEA. The CDR3 runs to 13 residues. The CDR3 protein is CSVEQGYVDEQFF. Here the CDR3 DNA reads TGTAGCGTCGAACAGGGGTACGTGGATGAGCAGTTCTTC.

This clonotype has just a few counts. With a much larger clone just one base away, this may be a read error. V and J are TRBV10-2 and TRBJ2-1, with 10 bases that match TRBD2. Per germline, CDR1 WSHSY and CDR2 SAAADI. The trim removed 9 bases at V and 8 bases at J, leaving 10 bases unmatched. This CDR3 comprises 14 residues. The DNA for the CDR3 is TGCGCCAGTGCTGCTAGCGGGAGTTACGATGAGCAGTTCTTC. This translates into CASAASGSYDEQFF.

Regarding this clonotype: A read error may account for a junction end that differs from germline. The chain recombines TRBV5-1 with TRBJ1-1; D ambiguous. This CDR3 comprises 14 residues. Germline CDR1 SGHRS, CDR2 YFSETQ. CDR3 nucleotide sequence: TGTGCCAGCAGCTCACAACATATGGACACTGAAGCTTTCTTT. Translation: CASSSQHMDTEAFF.

This clonotype was counted many times. J is TRBJ2-3 and V is TRBV5-1; D unresolved. The V gene lost 4 bases and the J gene lost 3 bases, with 12 bases spanning the gap. Looked up from germline, CDR1 is SGHRS and CDR2 is YFSETQ. There are 14 residues in the CDR3. The CDR3 coding sequence is TGCGCCAGCAGCAACCTCGGAAAGACAGATACGCAGTATTTT. Translation gives CASSNLGKTDTQYF.